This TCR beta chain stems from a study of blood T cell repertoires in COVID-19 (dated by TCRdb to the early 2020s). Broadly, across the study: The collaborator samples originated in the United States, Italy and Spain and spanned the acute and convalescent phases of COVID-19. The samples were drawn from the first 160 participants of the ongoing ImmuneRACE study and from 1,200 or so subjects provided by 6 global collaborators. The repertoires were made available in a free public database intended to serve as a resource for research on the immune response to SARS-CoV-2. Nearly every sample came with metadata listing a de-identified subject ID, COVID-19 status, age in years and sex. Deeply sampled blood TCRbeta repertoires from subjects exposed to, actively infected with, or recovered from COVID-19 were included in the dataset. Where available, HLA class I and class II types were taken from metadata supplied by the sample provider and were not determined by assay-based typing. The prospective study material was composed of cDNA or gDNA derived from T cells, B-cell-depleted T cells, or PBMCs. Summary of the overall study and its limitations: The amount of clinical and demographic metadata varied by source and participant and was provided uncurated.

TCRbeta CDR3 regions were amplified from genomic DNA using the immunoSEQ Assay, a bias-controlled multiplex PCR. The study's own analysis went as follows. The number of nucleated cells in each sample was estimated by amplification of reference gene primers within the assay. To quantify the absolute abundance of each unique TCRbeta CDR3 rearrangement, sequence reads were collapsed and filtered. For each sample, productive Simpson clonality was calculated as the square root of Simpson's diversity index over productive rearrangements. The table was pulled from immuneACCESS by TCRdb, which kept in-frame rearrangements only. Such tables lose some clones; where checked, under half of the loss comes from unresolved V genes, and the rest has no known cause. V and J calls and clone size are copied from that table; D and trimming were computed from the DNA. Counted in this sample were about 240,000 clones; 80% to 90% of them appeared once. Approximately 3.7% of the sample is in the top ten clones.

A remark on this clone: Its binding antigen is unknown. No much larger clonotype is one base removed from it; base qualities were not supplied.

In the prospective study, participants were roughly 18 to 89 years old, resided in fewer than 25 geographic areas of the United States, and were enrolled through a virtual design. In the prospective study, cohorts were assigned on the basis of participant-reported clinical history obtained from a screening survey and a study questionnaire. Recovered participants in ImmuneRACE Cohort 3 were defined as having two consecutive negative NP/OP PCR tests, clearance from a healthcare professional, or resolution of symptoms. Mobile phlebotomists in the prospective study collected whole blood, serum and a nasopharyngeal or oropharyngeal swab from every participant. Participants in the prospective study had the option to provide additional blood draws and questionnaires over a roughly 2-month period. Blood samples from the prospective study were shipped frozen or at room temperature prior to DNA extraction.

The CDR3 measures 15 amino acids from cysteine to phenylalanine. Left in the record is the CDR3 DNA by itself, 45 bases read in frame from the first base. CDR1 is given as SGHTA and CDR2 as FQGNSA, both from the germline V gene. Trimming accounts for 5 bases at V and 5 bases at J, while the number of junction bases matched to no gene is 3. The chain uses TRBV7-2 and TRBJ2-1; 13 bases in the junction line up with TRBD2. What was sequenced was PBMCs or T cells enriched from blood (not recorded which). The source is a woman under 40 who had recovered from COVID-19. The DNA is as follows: TGTGCCAGCAGCCGTGGACTAGCGGGAGACAATGAGCAGTTCTTC. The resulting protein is CASSRGLAGDNEQFF.